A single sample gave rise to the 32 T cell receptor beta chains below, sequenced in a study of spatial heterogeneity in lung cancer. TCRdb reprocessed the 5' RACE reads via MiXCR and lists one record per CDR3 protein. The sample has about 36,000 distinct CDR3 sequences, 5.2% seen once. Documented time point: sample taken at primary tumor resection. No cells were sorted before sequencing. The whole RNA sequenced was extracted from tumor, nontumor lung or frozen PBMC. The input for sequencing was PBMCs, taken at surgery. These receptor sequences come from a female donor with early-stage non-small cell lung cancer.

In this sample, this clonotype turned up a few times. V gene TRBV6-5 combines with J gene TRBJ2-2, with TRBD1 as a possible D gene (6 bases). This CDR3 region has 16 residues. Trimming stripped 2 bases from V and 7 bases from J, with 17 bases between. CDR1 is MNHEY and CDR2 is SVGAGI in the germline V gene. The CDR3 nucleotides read TGTGCCAGCAGTTACCCACAGACAGGAACGGGCGGGGAGCTGTTTTTT. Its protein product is CASSYPQTGTGGELFF.

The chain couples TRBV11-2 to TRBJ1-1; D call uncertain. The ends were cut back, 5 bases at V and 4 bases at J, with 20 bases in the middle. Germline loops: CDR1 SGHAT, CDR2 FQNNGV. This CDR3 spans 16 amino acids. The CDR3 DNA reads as TGTGCCAGCAGCCCCATGCTCCGGCGGGCGGGCACTGAAGCTTTCTTT. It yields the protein CASSPMLRRAGTEAFF.

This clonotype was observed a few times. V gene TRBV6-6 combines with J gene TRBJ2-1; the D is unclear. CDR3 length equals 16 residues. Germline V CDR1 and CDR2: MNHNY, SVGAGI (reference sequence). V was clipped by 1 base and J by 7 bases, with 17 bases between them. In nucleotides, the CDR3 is TGTGCCAGCAGTTACTTCCAGCCCGACCGCCGGAATGAGCAGTTCTTC. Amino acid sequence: CASSYFQPDRRNEQFF.

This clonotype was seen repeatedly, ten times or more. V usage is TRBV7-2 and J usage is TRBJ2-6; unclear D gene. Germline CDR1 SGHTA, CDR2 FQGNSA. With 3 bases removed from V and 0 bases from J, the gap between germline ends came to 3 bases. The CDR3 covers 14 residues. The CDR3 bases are TGTGCCAGCAGCTTTGCCTCTGGGGCCAACGTCCTGACTTTC. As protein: CASSFASGANVLTF.

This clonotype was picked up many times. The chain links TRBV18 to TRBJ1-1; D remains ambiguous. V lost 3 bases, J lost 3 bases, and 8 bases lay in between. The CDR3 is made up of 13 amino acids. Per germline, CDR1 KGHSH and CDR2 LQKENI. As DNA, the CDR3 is TGTGCCAGCTCACCGGCGGTCCACACTGAAGCTTTCTTT. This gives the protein CASSPAVHTEAFF.

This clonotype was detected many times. CDR3 nucleotide sequence: TGTGCCAGCACCGGCCTGTCCGATGGGACCCAGTACTTC. This gives the protein CASTGLSDGTQYF. The chain recombines TRBV2 with TRBJ2-5; D remains unclear. CDR1 is SNHLY, CDR2 FYNNEI, per germline. This CDR3 is 13 amino acids long. The V end lost 7 bases, the J end lost 7 bases, and 16 bases lay between the germline ends.

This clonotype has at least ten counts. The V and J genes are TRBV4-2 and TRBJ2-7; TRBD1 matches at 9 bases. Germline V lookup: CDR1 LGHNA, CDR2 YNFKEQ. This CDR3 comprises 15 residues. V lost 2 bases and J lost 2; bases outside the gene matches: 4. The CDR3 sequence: CASSQNRDRAYEQYF. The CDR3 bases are TGTGCCAGCAGCCAAAACCGGGACAGGGCCTACGAGCAGTACTTC.

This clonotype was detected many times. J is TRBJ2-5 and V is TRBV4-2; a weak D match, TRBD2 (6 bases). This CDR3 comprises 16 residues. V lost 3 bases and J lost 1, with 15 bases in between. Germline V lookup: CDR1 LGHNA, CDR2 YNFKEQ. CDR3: CASSHIVLGGQETQYF. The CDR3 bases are TGTGCCAGCAGCCATATCGTCCTGGGGGGCCAAGAGACCCAGTACTTC.

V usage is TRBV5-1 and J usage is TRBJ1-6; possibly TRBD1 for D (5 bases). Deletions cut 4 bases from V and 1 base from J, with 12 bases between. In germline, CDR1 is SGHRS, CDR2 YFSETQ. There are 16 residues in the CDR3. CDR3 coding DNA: TGCGCCAGCAGCGGGGCGACAGCGTCCTATAATTCACCCCTCCACTTT. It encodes CASSGATASYNSPLHF.

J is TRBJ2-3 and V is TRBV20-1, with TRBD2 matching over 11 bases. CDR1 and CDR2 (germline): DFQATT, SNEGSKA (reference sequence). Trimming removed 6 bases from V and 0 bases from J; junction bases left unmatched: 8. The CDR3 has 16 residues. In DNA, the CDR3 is TGCAGTGCCACCAGATTAGCGGGAGGGAGCACAGATACGCAGTATTTT. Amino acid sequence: CSATRLAGGSTDTQYF.

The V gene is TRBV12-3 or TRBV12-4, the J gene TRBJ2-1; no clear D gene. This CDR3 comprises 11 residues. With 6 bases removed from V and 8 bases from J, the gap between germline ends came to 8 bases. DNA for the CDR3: TGTGCCAGCAGCTCCTATTATGAGCAGTTCTTC. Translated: CASSSYYEQFF.

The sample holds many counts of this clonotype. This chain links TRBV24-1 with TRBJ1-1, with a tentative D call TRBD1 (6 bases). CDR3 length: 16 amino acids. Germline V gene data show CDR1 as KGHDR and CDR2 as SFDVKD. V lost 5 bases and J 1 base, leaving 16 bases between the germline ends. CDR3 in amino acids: CATSGRGQGANTEAFF. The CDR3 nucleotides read TGTGCCACCAGTGGTCGGGGGCAAGGGGCGAACACTGAAGCTTTCTTT.

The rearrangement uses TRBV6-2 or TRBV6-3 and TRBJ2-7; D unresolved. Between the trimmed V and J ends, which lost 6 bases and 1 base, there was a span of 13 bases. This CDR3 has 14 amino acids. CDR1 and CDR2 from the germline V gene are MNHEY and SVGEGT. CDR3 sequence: CASRRSGDSYEQYF. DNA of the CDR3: TGTGCCAGCAGGCGGTCGGGCGATTCCTACGAGCAGTACTTC.

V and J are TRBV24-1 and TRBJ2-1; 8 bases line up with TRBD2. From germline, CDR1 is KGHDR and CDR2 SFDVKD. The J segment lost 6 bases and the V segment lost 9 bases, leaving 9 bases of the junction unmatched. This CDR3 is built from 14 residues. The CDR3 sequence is CATGPPGLVNEQFF. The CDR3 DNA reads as TGTGCCACCGGTCCACCGGGACTAGTCAATGAGCAGTTCTTC.

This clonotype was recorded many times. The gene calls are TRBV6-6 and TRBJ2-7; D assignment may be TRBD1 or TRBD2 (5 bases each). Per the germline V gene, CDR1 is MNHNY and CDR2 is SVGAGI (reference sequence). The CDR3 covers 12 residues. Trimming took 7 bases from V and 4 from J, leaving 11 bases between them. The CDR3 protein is CASMGERYEQYF. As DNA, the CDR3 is TGTGCCAGCATGGGGGAGAGATACGAGCAGTACTTC.

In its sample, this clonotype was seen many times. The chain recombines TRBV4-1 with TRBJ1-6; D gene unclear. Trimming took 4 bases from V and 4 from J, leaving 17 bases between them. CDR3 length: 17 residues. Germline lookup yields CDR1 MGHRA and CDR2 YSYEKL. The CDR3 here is CASSLKPTGFYNSPLHF. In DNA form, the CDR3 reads TGCGCCAGCAGCCTAAAACCGACCGGCTTTTATAATTCACCCCTCCACTTT.

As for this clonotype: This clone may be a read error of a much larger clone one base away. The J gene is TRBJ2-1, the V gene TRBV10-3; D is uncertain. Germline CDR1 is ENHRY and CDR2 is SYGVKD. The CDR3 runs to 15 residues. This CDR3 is CTISELEPSYNEQFF. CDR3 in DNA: TGTACCATCAGTGAGCTGGAGCCTTCCTACAATGAGCAGTTCTTC.

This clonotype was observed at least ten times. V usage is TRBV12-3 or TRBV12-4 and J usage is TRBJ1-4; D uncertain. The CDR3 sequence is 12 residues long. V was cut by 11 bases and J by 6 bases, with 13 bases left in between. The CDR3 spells CACTGEDEKLFF. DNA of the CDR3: TGTGCCTGTACCGGGGAGGATGAAAAACTGTTTTTT.

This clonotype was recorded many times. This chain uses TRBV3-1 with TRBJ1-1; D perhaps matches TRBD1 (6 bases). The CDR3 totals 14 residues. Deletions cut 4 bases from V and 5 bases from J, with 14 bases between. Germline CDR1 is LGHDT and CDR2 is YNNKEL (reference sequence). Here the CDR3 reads CASSLIRGGTEAFF. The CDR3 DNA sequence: TGTGCCAGCAGCCTTATCAGGGGAGGGACTGAAGCTTTCTTT.

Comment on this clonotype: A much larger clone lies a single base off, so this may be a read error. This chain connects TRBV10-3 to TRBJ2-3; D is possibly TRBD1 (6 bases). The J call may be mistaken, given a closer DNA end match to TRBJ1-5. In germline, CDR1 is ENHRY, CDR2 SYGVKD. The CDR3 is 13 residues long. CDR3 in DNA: TGTGCCACTGGGGGGGCCAACACAGATACGCAGCATTTT. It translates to CATGGANTDTQHF.

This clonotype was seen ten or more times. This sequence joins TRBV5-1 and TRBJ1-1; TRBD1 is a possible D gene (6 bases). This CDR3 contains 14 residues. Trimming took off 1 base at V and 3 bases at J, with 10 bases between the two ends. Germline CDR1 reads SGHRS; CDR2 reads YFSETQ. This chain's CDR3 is CASSLTGADTEAFF. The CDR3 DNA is TGCGCCAGCAGCTTGACGGGGGCGGACACTGAAGCTTTCTTT. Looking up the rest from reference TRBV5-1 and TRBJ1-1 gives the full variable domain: KAGVTQTPRYLIKTRGQQVTLSCSPISGHRSVSWYQQTPGQGLQFLFEYFSETQRNKGNFPGRFSGRQFSNSRSEMNVSTLELGDSALYLCASSLTGADTEAFFGQGTRLTVV.

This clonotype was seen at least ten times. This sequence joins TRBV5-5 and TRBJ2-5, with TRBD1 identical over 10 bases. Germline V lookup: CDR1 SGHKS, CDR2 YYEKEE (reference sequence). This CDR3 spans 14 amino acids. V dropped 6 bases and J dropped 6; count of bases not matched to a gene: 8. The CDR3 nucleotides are TGTGCCAGCATAACCGGGACAGGGGAGAAGACCCAGTACTTC. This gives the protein CASITGTGEKTQYF.

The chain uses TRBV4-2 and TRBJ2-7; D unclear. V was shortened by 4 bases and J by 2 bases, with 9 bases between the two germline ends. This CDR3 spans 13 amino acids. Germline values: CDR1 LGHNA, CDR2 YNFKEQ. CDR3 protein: CASSLGVAYEQYF. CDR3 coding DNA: TGTGCCAGCAGCCTCGGTGTGGCCTACGAGCAGTACTTC.

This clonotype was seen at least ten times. CDR3 nucleotide sequence: TGCGCCAGCAGCCAAGACGATAGCGGGGGTTACATTCAGTACTTC. Its protein is CASSQDDSGGYIQYF. The chain links TRBV4-1 to TRBJ2-4; 9 positions match TRBD2. The CDR3 consists of 15 residues. V lost 0 bases, J lost 8 bases, and 5 bases stayed unmatched. CDR1 and CDR2 (germline): MGHRA, YSYEKL.

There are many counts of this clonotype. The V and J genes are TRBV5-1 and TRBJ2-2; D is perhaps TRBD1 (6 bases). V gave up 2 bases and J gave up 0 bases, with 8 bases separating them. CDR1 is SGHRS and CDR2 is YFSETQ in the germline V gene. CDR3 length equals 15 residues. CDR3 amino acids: CASSLQGPNTGELFF. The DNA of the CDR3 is TGCGCCAGCAGCTTACAGGGCCCGAACACCGGGGAGCTGTTTTTT.

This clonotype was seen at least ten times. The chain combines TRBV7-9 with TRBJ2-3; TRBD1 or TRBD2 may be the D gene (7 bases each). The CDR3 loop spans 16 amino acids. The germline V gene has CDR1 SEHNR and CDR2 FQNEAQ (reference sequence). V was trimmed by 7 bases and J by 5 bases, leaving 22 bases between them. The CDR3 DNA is TGTGCCAGCACCAAATCCTCGGGCAGGGGGGGAGATACGCAGTATTTT. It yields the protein CASTKSSGRGGDTQYF. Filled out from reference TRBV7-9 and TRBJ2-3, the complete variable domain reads DTGVSQNPRHKITKRGQNVTFRCDPISEHNRLYWYRQTLGQGPEFLTYFQNEAQLEKSRLLSDRFSAERPKGSFSTLEIQRTEQGDSAMYLCASTKSSGRGGDTQYFGPGTRLTVL.

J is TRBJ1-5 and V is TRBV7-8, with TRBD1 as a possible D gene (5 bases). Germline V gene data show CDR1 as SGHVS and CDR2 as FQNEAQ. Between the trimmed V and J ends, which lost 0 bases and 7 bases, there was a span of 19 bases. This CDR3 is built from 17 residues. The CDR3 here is CASSLAPRRDLRQPQHF. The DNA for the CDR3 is TGTGCCAGCAGCTTAGCTCCCCGCAGGGACCTTCGGCAGCCCCAGCATTTT.

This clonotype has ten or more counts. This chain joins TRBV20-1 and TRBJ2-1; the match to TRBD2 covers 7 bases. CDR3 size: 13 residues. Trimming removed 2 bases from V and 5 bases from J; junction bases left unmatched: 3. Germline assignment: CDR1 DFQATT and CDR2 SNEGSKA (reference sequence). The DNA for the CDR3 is TGCAGTGCTAGATCTAGCGGAAACAATGAGCAGTTCTTC. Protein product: CSARSSGNNEQFF.

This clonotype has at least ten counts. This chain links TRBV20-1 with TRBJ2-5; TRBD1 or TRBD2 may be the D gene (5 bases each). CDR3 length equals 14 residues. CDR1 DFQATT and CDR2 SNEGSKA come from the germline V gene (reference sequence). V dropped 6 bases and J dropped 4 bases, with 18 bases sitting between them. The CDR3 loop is CSALAAGYRETQYF. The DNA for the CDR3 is TGCAGTGCCCTAGCCGCAGGGTATAGAGAGACCCAGTACTTC.

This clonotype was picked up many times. CDR3 coding DNA: TGCAGTGCTGGTTTCTATGGCTACACCTTC. It codes for CSAGFYGYTF. The chain carries TRBV20-1 and TRBJ1-2; D remains ambiguous. There are 10 residues in the CDR3. Germline V gene sequence: CDR1 DFQATT, CDR2 SNEGSKA (reference sequence). V dropped 5 bases and J dropped 4 bases, with 5 bases sitting between them.

The CDR3, as DNA: TGCGCCAGCAGCCTACCTTATGAGGATACGCAGTATTTT. It is translated as CASSLPYEDTQYF. J is TRBJ2-3 and V is TRBV5-1; D is undetermined. Per the germline V gene, CDR1 is SGHRS and CDR2 is YFSETQ. V shed 4 bases and J shed 6 bases, with 12 bases lying between them. The length of the CDR3 is 13 residues.

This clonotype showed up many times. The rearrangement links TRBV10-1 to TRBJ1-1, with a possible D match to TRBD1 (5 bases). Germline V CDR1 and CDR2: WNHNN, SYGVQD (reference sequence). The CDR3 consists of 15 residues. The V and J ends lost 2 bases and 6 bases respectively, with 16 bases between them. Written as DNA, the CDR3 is TGCGCCAGCAGTGAGGGCTTGGGGCGGAATTCTGAAGCTTTCTTT. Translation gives CASSEGLGRNSEAFF.